This T cell receptor beta chain emerged from a study of blood T cell repertoires in COVID-19. Overall study: Acute and convalescent COVID-19 specimens originated in the United States, Italy and Spain. Sample material is recorded as cDNA or gDNA derived from T cells, B-cell-depleted T cells, or PBMCs.

In the original workflow: Counts of nucleated cells, estimated from reference gene primer amplification, were obtained. TCRdb's copy holds only in-frame clones and misses some; the assay was immunoSEQ multiplex PCR. That table furnishes V, J and clone size, whereas the DNA furnished D and trimming. The data hold about 180,000 clones, with about 87% observed a single time. CDR3 length: 16 amino acids. Looked up from germline, CDR1 is SGHKS and CDR2 is YYEKEE (reference sequence). With 4 bases removed from V and 8 bases from J, the gap between germline ends came to 19 bases. This clone was counted a few times.

The sample was peripheral blood. This TCR came from a woman aged 45-65 years with acute or convalescent COVID-19. The genes are TRBV5-5 and TRBJ1-6; D possibly corresponds to TRBD1 (6 bases). CDR3 residues: CASSTTEDSYHSPLHF. CDR3 in DNA: TGTGCCAGCAGCACAACGGAGGACAGTTATCATTCACCCCTCCACTTT.